This T cell receptor beta chain was captured in a study of T-cell memory formation after mild COVID-19. Study-level information: Each donor largely had its own TCR clusters. Study conclusions and caveats: Pre-infection memory showed some responding clones, and this suggested that cross-reactive memory joined. Contracting CD4+ clones were located mainly in CM and EM, and CD8+ clones in EMRA. Whether second-wave clones peaking at day 37 were SARS-CoV-2 specific went unconfirmed.

Points on this clonotype: Its specificity is not known.

This CDR3 is 15 amino acids long. Trimming removed 6 bases from V and 1 base from J; junction bases left unmatched: 8. Per the germline V gene, CDR1 is SGHTA and CDR2 is FQGNSA. TCRdb independently ran MiXCR on the 5' RACE reads; one entry per CDR3 protein. The sample has around 450,000 distinct CDR3 sequences; about 24% are singletons. V gene TRBV7-2 combines with J gene TRBJ2-7, with 8 bases fitting TRBD2. The specimen was PBMCs or a T cell subset sorted from them (not recorded which). This receptor was taken from an adult woman who had mild COVID-19 (a few samples of this study predate the infection). Cell type and time point are not known. This chain's CDR3 is CASRPDSGVSYEQYF. The CDR3 DNA follows: TGTGCCAGCAGGCCCGATAGCGGGGTATCCTACGAGCAGTACTTC.